This passage covers 14 T cell receptor beta chains from one sample sequenced in a study of cytomegalovirus exposure and HLA in healthy donors. A multiplex PCR was run with 60 Vbeta primers and 13 Jbeta primers. The protocol was immunoSEQ multiplex PCR, while the TCRdb copy is restricted to in-frame clones and leaves out a portion. Of under 200,000 clones listed, over 75% are singletons. The specimen sequenced was PBMCs. The receptors were gathered from a woman between 45 and 65 years old in good health and CMV-seronegative.

In its sample, this clone was seen a few times. V gene TRBV20-1 combines with J gene TRBJ2-7; D ambiguous. The germline CDR1 and CDR2 sequences are DFQATT and SNEGSKA (reference sequence). The CDR3 consists of 11 residues. V lost 5 bases, J lost 1 base, and 6 bases lay in between. The CDR3 reads CSAERSYEQYF. For the CDR3, the DNA is TGCAGTGCTGAGCGTTCCTACGAGCAGTACTTC.

This rearrangement joins TRBV5-5 to TRBJ2-7; D possibly corresponds to TRBD2 (7 bases). CDR3 length: 16 residues. In germline, CDR1 is SGHKS, CDR2 YYEKEE (reference sequence). Trimming pared 1 base from V and 3 bases from J, leaving 17 bases between. CDR3 residues: CASSLREGGGYYEQYF. The CDR3 region has the DNA TGTGCCAGCAGCTTGCGTGAGGGGGGGGGATACTACGAGCAGTACTTC.

This clone was counted once. The J gene is TRBJ2-7, the V gene TRBV6-1, with D unresolved. Germline loops: CDR1 MNHNS, CDR2 SASEGT. The V end was cut by 5 bases, the J end by 5 bases, with 19 bases between. The CDR3 has 15 residues. CDR3 loop: CASSLYGRITHEQYF. As DNA, the CDR3 is TGTGCCAGCAGTCTATATGGCAGGATAACCCACGAGCAGTACTTC.

The V call is TRBV19, the J call TRBJ2-5, with D perhaps matching TRBD1 (5 bases). Looked up from germline, CDR1 is LNHDA and CDR2 is SQIVND (reference sequence). The germline V and J ends were trimmed by 5 bases and 5 bases, with 21 bases remaining between them. CDR3 length: 16 residues. Here the CDR3 DNA reads TGTGCCAGTAGTGCTAGGCAGGGATCCACCGGGGAGACCCAGTACTTC. Its protein is CASSARQGSTGETQYF.

V and J are TRBV25-1 and TRBJ1-3; 8 positions agree with TRBD1. The CDR3 is made up of 16 amino acids. V trimming: 3 bases; J trimming: 0 bases; junction bases outside the gene matches: 4. Germline values: CDR1 MGHDK, CDR2 SYGVNS. In DNA, the CDR3 is TGTGCCAGCAGTGACAAGACAGGGGACTCTGGAAACACCATATATTTT. Translation: CASSDKTGDSGNTIYF.

This clone was picked up a small number of times. This rearrangement joins TRBV10-1 to TRBJ2-7, with 7 bases lining up with TRBD1. The CDR3 loop spans 13 amino acids. With 6 bases clipped from V and 3 bases from J, the junction kept 5 bases outside the gene matches. CDR1 and CDR2 from the germline V gene are WNHNN and SYGVQD (reference sequence). This CDR3 is CASSSGQIYEQYF. As DNA, the CDR3 is TGCGCCAGCAGCTCGGGACAGATCTACGAGCAGTACTTC.

The J gene is TRBJ2-7, the V gene TRBV5-6; a possible D gene is TRBD2 (6 bases). The CDR3 has 16 residues. V lost 4 bases and J 0 bases, leaving 17 bases between the germline ends. The germline V gene encodes CDR1 SGHDT and CDR2 YYEEEE. The CDR3 spells CASSRGRKGGSYEQYF. In DNA form, the CDR3 reads TGTGCCAGCAGCCGGGGCCGGAAGGGAGGCTCCTACGAGCAGTACTTC. Looking up the rest from reference TRBV5-6 and TRBJ2-7 gives the full variable domain: DAGVTQSPTHLIKTRGQQVTLRCSPKSGHDTVSWYQQALGQGPQFIFQYYEEEERQRGNFPDRFSGHQFPNYSSELNVNALLLGDSALYLCASSRGRKGGSYEQYFGPGTRLTVT.

The chain has TRBV4-3 and TRBJ2-3, with a possible D match to TRBD2 (8 bases). Trimming left V 4 bases short and J 1 base short, with 24 bases between. The germline V gene encodes CDR1 LGHNA and CDR2 YSLEER. CDR3 size: 19 residues. The CDR3 nucleotides read TGCGCCAGCAGCCCACAGGAATCGGGGGGGCAGGGGGGCACAGATACGCAGTATTTT. It specifies CASSPQESGGQGGTDTQYF.

The chain carries TRBV27 and TRBJ1-4; a possible D gene is TRBD1 (6 bases). Trimming removed 8 bases at V and 6 bases at J, with 10 bases between. This CDR3 contains 12 residues. Germline V gives CDR1 MNHEY, CDR2 SMNVEV (reference sequence). The CDR3 DNA is TGTGCCAGCCGCGGGGGCCATGAAAAACTGTTTTTT. Amino acid sequence: CASRGGHEKLFF.

This clone has only a few counts. This chain joins TRBV5-8 and TRBJ2-5, with 8 bases identical to TRBD2. This CDR3 region has 15 residues. In germline, CDR1 is SGHTS, CDR2 YDEGEE. Unmatched junction bases numbered 10, after V lost 4 bases and J lost 5 bases. CDR3 bases: TGTGCCAGCAGCCAAACGGGGGGGCTTGTGGAGACCCAGTACTTC. It encodes CASSQTGGLVETQYF.

This chain joins TRBV2 and TRBJ1-1, with D uncertain. The germline V gene has CDR1 SNHLY and CDR2 FYNNEI. The CDR3 runs 13 residues. V dropped 4 bases and J dropped 5 bases, with 11 bases sitting between them. Here the CDR3 reads CASSGRLQTEAFF. DNA for the CDR3: TGTGCCAGCAGTGGCCGACTCCAGACTGAAGCTTTCTTT.

The CDR3 region is CASSFVRENYNEQFF. The CDR3 DNA is TGTGCCAGCAGCTTCGTTCGGGAAAACTACAATGAGCAGTTCTTC. The V gene is TRBV7-9, the J gene TRBJ2-1; a weak D match, TRBD2 (5 bases). V lost 3 bases and J lost 3, with 12 bases in between. CDR1 is SEHNR, CDR2 FQNEAQ, per germline (reference sequence). The CDR3 length is 15 residues.

The chain is built from TRBV11-1 and TRBJ1-5; maybe TRBD1 (6 bases). V was pared by 5 bases and J by 6 bases, with 14 bases between. Germline values: CDR1 SGHAT, CDR2 FQDESV (reference sequence). The CDR3 is 14 amino acids. The CDR3 nucleotides are TGTGCCAGCAGCCCCAGGGGTTTGTGTCAGCCCCAGCATTTT. It yields the protein CASSPRGLCQPQHF.

This chain links TRBV5-1 with TRBJ2-3; tentative D call: TRBD1 (7 bases). Germline V gives CDR1 SGHRS, CDR2 YFSETQ. Trimming pared 4 bases from V and 1 base from J, leaving 13 bases between. CDR3 length: 15 amino acids. CDR3 loop: CASSARGDGTDTQYF. The CDR3 region has the DNA TGCGCCAGCAGCGCCAGGGGGGACGGCACAGATACGCAGTATTTT. The entire variable domain, with the rest obtained from reference TRBV5-1 and TRBJ2-3, is as follows: KAGVTQTPRYLIKTRGQQVTLSCSPISGHRSVSWYQQTPGQGLQFLFEYFSETQRNKGNFPGRFSGRQFSNSRSEMNVSTLELGDSALYLCASSARGDGTDTQYFGPGTRLTVL.